This T cell receptor beta chain was documented in a study of blood T cell repertoires in COVID-19. Whole-study context: Samples representing acute and convalescent COVID-19 were sourced from the United States, Italy and Spain.

V lost 6 bases and J lost 4, with 19 bases in between. This CDR3 contains 15 residues. CDR1 and CDR2 from the germline V gene are MNHEY and SMNVEV (reference sequence). Profiling relied on immunoSEQ multiplex PCR, and the TCRdb table lists in-frame clones only, not all of them. The top ten hold roughly 2.9% of the sample, which has 250,000 to 400,000 clones, 85% to 90% seen once. A few counts support this clone. The rearrangement joins TRBV27 to TRBJ2-7, with D maybe TRBD1 (7 bases). Sequencing was carried out using peripheral blood. The clonotype was recovered from a woman aged 25-40 years with COVID-19, enrolled during active disease. The CDR3 loop is CASSSLAGGRYEQYF. In DNA, the CDR3 is TGTGCCAGCAGCTCCCTGGCAGGGGGGCGGTACGAGCAGTACTTC.